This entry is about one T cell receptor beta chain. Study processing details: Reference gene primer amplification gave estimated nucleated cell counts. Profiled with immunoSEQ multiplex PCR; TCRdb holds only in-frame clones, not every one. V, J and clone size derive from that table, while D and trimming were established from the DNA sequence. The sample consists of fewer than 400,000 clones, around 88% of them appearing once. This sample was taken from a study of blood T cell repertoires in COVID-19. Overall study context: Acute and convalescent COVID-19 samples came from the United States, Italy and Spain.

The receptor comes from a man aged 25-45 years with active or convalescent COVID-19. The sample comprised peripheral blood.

This CDR3 reads CASSKGGLRRNGETQYF. In DNA form, the CDR3 reads TGTGCCAGCAGCAAAGGCGGGTTACGGCGGAATGGAGAGACCCAGTACTTC. The J gene is TRBJ2-5, the V gene TRBV21-1; the table names TRBD2, a call not compared with the DNA. TRBV21-1 is shown as a pseudogene. This CDR3 is built from 17 residues.